This T cell receptor (beta chain) is from a study of OX40 agonist ivuxolimab in advanced cancers. Findings and caveats of the study: Averaged across samples, CD8+ T cells carried more expanded clones than CD4+ did.

Germline V gene lookup returns CDR1 SGHVS and CDR2 FQNEAQ. CDR3 length: 13 amino acids. V was clipped by 5 bases and J by 7 bases, with 14 bases between them. The protocol was immunoSEQ multiplex PCR, while the TCRdb copy is restricted to in-frame clones and leaves out a portion. The sample lists around 83,000 clones, 88% occurring once. Turning to this clone: As yet, its antigen is unknown.

This sequence originates from an adult with an advanced solid tumor such as melanoma, head and neck, liver or kidney cancer. Sequences were derived from CD4+ or CD8+ T cells sorted from blood, sampled in a trial of the OX40 agonist ivuxolimab. The genes are TRBV7-8 and TRBJ1-1; D gene uncertain. CDR3 in DNA: TGTGCCAGCAGCCCCTACGGGCCCGGTGAAGCTTTCTTT. Translation gives CASSPYGPGEAFF.